There are a few counts of the clone carrying this T cell receptor beta chain. Its antigen remains unknown. This entry belongs to a study of identical twins. Findings and limits, study-wide: The presence of invariant MAIT and iNKT cells could partly confound analyses of zero-insertion sequences. For out-of-frame alpha sequences shared by twins, low generation probability was in excess. Sharing of beta out-of-frame sequences by twins showed a weaker excess. Cross-sectional statistics, not tracking of the same donors, supported the conclusions.

Trimming took off 2 bases at V and 3 bases at J, with 8 bases between the two ends. The CDR3 loop spans 14 amino acids. Germline V CDR1 and CDR2: SGHTA, FQGNSA. Via MiXCR, TCRdb re-called the 5' RACE reads, giving one row per CDR3 protein. The repertoire has about 530,000 distinct CDR3 sequences, about 15% of them found once; the top ten carry less than 0.5%. This sample was shared with a second study, whose subject was yellow fever vaccine responses in identical twins.

This clonotype originated in a woman aged 18 to 35 in good health. The sequencing input was CD4+ T cells sorted from blood. The J gene is TRBJ1-5, the V gene TRBV7-2; no firm D call. The CDR3 sequence is CASSLYAANQPQHF. In DNA form, the CDR3 reads TGTGCCAGCAGCTTATACGCAGCCAATCAGCCCCAGCATTTT.